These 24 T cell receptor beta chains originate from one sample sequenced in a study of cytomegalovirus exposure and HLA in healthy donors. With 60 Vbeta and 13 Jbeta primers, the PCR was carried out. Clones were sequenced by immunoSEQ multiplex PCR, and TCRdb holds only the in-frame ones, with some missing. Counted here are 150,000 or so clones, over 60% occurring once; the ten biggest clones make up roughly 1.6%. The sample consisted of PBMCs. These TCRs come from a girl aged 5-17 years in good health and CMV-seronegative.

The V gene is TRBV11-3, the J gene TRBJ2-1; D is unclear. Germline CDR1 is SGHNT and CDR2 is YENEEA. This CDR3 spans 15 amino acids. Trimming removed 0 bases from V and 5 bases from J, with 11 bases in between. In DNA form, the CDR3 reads TGTGCCAGCAGCTTAGAGTCTCACCCGGACAATGAGCAGTTCTTC. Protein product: CASSLESHPDNEQFF.

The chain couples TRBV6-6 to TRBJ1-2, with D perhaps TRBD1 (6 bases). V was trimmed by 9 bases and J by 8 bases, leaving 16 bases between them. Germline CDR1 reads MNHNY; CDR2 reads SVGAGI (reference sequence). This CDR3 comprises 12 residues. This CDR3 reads CARDHTGRGYTF. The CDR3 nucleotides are TGTGCCAGGGACCACACAGGGCGAGGCTACACCTTC.

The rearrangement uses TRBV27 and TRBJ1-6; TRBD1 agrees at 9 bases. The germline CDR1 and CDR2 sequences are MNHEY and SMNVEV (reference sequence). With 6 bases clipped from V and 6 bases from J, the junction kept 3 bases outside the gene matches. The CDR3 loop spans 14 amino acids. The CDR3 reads CASSSDRGNSPLHF. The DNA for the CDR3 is TGTGCCAGCAGCTCGGACAGGGGTAATTCACCCCTCCACTTT.

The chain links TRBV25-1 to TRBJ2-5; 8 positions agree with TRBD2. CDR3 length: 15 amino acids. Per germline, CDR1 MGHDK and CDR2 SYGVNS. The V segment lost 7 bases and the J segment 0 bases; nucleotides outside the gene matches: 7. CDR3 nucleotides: TGTGCCAGCACTCCTTTCGGGGGGGACCAAGAGACCCAGTACTTC. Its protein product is CASTPFGGDQETQYF. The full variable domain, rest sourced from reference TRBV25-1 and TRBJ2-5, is EADIYQTPRYLVIGTGKKITLECSQTMGHDKMYWYQQDPGMELHLIHYSYGVNSTEKGDLSSESTVSRIRTEHFPLTLESARPSHTSQYLCASTPFGGDQETQYFGPGTRLLVL.

The CDR3 DNA reads as TGTGCCAGTAGTATAGCACAGATCCACAATCAGCCCCAGCATTTT. It translates to CASSIAQIHNQPQHF. The V and J genes are TRBV19 and TRBJ1-5; no firm D call. Germline V gives CDR1 LNHDA, CDR2 SQIVND (reference sequence). Trimming shortened V by 1 base and J by 3 bases, and 10 bases separated the two germline ends. This CDR3 is 15 amino acids long.

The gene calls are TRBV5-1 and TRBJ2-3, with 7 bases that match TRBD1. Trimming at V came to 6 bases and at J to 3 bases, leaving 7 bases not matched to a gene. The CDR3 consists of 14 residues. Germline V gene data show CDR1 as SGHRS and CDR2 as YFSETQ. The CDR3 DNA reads TGCGCCAGCATTCTCTCAGGGGGAACAGATACGCAGTATTTT. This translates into CASILSGGTDTQYF.

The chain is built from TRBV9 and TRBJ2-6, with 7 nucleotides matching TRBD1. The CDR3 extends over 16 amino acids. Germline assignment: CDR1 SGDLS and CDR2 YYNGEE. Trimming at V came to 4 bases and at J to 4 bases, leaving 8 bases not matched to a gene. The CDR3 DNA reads TGTGCCAGCAGCCCCCAGACAGGGTCCGGGGCCAACGTCCTGACTTTC. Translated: CASSPQTGSGANVLTF.

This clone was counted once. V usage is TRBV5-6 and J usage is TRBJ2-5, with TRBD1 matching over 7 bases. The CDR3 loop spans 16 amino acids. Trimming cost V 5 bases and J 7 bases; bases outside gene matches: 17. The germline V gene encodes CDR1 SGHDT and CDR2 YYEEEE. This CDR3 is CASSSLRGPSDVTQYF. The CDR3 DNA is TGTGCCAGCAGTTCACTAAGGGGGCCTAGTGATGTGACCCAGTACTTC.

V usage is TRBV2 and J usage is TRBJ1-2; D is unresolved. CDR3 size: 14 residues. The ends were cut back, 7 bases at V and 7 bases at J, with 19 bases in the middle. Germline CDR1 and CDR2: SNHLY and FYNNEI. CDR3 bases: TGTGCCAGCACCGAAACGATTGGGCTCGGTGGCTACACCTTC. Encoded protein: CASTETIGLGGYTF.

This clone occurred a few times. The CDR3 protein is CASSFTGGVPGELFF. The CDR3 nucleotides read TGTGCCAGCAGTTTCACAGGGGGCGTGCCCGGGGAGCTGTTTTTT. The V and J genes are TRBV6-5 and TRBJ2-2, with TRBD1 matching over 9 bases. CDR1 and CDR2 (germline): MNHEY, SVGAGI. CDR3 length equals 15 residues. The J segment lost 6 bases and the V segment lost 4 bases, leaving 6 bases of the junction unmatched.

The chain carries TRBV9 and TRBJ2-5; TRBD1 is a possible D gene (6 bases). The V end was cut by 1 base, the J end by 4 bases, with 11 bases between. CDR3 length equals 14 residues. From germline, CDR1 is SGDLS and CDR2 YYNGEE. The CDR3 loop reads CASSVFSGAETQYF. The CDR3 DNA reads TGTGCCAGCAGCGTATTTTCAGGGGCAGAGACCCAGTACTTC.

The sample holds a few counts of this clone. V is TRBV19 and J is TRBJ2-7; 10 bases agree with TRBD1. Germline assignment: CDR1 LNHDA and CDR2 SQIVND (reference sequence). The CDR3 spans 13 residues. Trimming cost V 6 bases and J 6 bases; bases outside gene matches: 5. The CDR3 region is CASSDRGQGEQYF. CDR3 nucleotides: TGTGCCAGTAGCGACAGGGGGCAGGGCGAGCAGTACTTC. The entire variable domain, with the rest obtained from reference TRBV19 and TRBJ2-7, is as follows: DGGITQSPKYLFRKEGQNVTLSCEQNLNHDAMYWYRQDPGQGLRLIYYSQIVNDFQKGDIAEGYSVSREKKESFPLTVTSAQKNPTAFYLCASSDRGQGEQYFGPGTRLTVT.

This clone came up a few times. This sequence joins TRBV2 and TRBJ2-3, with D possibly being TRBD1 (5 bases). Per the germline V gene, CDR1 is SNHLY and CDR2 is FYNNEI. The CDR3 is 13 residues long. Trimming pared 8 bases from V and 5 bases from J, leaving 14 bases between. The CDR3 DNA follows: TGTGCCAGCCGAGACAGCGTATTAGATACGCAGTATTTT. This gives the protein CASRDSVLDTQYF.

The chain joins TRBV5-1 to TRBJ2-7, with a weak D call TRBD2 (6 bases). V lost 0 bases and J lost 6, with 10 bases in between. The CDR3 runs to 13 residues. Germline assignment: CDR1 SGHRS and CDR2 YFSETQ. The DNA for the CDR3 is TGCGCCAGCAGCTTGGTCCGGGAGTCCGAGCAGTACTTC. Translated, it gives CASSLVRESEQYF.

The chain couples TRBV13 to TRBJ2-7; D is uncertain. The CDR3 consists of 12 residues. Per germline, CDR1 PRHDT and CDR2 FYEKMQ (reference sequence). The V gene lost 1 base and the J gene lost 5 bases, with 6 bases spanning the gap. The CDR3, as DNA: TGTGCCAGCAGCTTAGTCCCGGACGAGCAGTACTTC. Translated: CASSLVPDEQYF.

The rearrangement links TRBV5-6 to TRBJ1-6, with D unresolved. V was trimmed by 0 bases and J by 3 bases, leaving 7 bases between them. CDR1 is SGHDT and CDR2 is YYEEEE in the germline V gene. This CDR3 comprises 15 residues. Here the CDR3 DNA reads TGTGCCAGCAGCTTGGTGGCCAACTATAATTCACCCCTCCACTTT. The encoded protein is CASSLVANYNSPLHF.

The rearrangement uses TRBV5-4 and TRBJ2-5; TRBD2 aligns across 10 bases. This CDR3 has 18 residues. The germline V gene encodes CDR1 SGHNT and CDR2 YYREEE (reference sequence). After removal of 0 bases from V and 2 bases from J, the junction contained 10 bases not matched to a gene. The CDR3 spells CASSLGGLAGAIQETQYF. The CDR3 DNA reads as TGTGCCAGCAGCTTGGGAGGCCTAGCGGGGGCAATTCAAGAGACCCAGTACTTC. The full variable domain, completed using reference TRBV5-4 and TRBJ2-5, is ETGVTQSPTHLIKTRGQQVTLRCSSQSGHNTVSWYQQALGQGPQFIFQYYREEENGRGNFPPRFSGLQFPNYSSELNVNALELDDSALYLCASSLGGLAGAIQETQYFGPGTRLLVL.

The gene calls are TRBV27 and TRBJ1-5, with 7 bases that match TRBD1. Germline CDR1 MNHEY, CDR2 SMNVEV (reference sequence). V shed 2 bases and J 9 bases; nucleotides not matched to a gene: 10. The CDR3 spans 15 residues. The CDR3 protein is CASSLQGTVPGPQHF. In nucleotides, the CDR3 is TGTGCCAGCAGTTTACAGGGGACAGTGCCTGGGCCCCAGCATTTT.

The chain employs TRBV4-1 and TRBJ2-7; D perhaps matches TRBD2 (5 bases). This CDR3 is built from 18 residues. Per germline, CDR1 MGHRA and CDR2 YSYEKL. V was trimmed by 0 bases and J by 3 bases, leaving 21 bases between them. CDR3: CASSQETPSEGSSYEQYF. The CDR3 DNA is TGCGCCAGCAGCCAAGAAACCCCGAGCGAGGGTTCCAGCTACGAGCAGTACTTC.

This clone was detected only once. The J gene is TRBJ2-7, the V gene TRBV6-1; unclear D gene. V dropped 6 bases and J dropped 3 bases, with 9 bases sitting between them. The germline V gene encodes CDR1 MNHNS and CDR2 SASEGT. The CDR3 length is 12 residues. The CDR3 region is CASRQTVYEQYF. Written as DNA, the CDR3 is TGTGCCAGCAGACAAACAGTCTACGAGCAGTACTTC.

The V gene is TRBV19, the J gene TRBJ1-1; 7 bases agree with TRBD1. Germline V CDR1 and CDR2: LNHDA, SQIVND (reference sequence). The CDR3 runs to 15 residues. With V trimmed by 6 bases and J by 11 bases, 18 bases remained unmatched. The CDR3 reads CASRTIEGAATSAFF. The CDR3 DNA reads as TGTGCCAGTAGAACCATTGAGGGGGCCGCTACCTCGGCTTTCTTT.

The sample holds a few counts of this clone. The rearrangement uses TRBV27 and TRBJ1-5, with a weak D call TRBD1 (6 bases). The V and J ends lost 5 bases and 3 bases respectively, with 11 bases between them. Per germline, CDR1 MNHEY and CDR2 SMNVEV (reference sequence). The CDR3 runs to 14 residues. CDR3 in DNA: TGTGCCAGCAGTGCGGACAGATACAATCAGCCCCAGCATTTT. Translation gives CASSADRYNQPQHF.

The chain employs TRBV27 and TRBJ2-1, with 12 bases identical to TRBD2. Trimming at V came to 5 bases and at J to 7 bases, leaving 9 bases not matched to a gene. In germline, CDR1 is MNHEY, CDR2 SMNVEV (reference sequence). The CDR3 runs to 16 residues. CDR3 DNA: TGTGCCAGCAGTCTTTTACTAGCGGGGGGAGGTAATGAGCAGTTCTTC. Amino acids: CASSLLLAGGGNEQFF.

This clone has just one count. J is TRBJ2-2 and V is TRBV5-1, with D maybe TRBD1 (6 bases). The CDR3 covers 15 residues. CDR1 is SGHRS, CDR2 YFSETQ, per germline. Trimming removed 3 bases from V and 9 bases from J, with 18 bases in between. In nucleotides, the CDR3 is TGCGCCAGCAGCTCCCGGGACAAGGGAGCTAGGGAGCTGTTTTTT. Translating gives CASSSRDKGARELFF. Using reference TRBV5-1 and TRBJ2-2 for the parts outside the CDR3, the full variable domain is KAGVTQTPRYLIKTRGQQVTLSCSPISGHRSVSWYQQTPGQGLQFLFEYFSETQRNKGNFPGRFSGRQFSNSRSEMNVSTLELGDSALYLCASSSRDKGARELFFGEGSRLTVL.